The 15 T cell receptor beta chains given below trace back to one sample, sequenced in a study of CD8 T cells in ankylosing spondylitis. Study outcomes and limitations: Within ankylosing spondylitis blood, a TCR beta motif made up of seven to nine highly homologous variants appeared to be characteristic.

TCRdb re-called the 5' RACE reads through MiXCR, storing one row per CDR3 protein. The sample holds about 200,000 distinct CDR3 sequences, 5.5% to 7.5% seen once. No antigen is known for these receptors. Sequencing was carried out using blood, either unsorted or a sorted T cell fraction (not recorded which). These receptors were taken from a male donor with ankylosing spondylitis.

This clonotype has at least ten counts. In DNA, the CDR3 is TGTGCCAGCAGACCACCGGGACACAGCTACGAGCAGTACTTC. Encoded protein: CASRPPGHSYEQYF. V and J are TRBV21-1 and TRBJ2-7; the D segment call TRBD1 is taken from the table without a DNA check. TRBV21-1 is a pseudogene locus. This CDR3 has 14 residues.

This clonotype was found many times. V gene TRBV9 combines with J gene TRBJ2-1; possibly TRBD2 for D (5 bases). CDR3 length equals 13 residues. V shed 0 bases and J shed 9 bases, with 10 bases lying between them. Germline V gives CDR1 SGDLS, CDR2 YYNGEE. The CDR3 sequence is CASSVGGGGEQFF. The CDR3 DNA reads as TGTGCCAGCAGCGTAGGTGGTGGAGGTGAGCAGTTCTTC.

This clonotype was picked up many times. The chain couples TRBV4-2 to TRBJ1-2; 8 bases are a match to TRBD1. Germline V gene lookup returns CDR1 LGHNA and CDR2 YNFKEQ. V was clipped by 4 bases and J by 10 bases; unmatched bases: 5. The CDR3 is 12 residues long. The chain's CDR3 is CASSLTGALYTF. The CDR3 bases are TGTGCCAGCAGCCTGACAGGGGCTCTCTACACCTTC.

The genes are TRBV23-1 and TRBJ2-7; 9 bases are shared with TRBD1. TRBV23-1 is noted as an ORF with a role that remains uncertain. CDR3 size: 15 residues. The V segment lost 4 bases and the J segment 5 bases; nucleotides outside the gene matches: 9. CDR3 protein: CASSRSGTGNHEQYF. CDR3 sequence (DNA): TGCGCCAGCAGTCGGTCCGGGACAGGGAACCACGAGCAGTACTTC.

This clonotype was observed many times. V gene TRBV29-1 combines with J gene TRBJ1-2; D gene unclear. This CDR3 spans 15 amino acids. The V gene lost 0 bases and the J gene lost 5 bases, with 16 bases spanning the gap. Germline V gene sequence: CDR1 SQVTM, CDR2 ANQGSEA. The CDR3 protein is CSVEDARGFGYGYTF. The CDR3 nucleotides read TGCAGCGTTGAAGACGCCCGAGGATTTGGGTATGGCTACACCTTC.

This clonotype was detected only once. V is TRBV13 and J is TRBJ2-7; no reliable D call. Per germline, CDR1 PRHDT and CDR2 FYEKMQ (reference sequence). The V gene lost 2 bases and the J gene lost 6 bases, with 17 bases spanning the gap. The CDR3 covers 15 residues. The CDR3 loop is CASSLLLRLPGEQYF. The DNA for the CDR3 is TGTGCCAGCAGCTTATTGCTACGGCTCCCGGGCGAGCAGTACTTC.

This clonotype was counted a single time. A read error is possible here, since a much larger clone lies one base away. The rearrangement joins TRBV2 to TRBJ2-7; no firm D call. The CDR3 loop spans 12 amino acids. CDR1 SNHLY and CDR2 FYNNEI come from the germline V gene. The chain's CDR3 is CARSVEGYEQYF. The CDR3, as DNA: TGTGCCCGCAGTGTAGAAGGGTACGAGCAGTACTTC.

This clonotype was counted ten times or more. The chain links TRBV19 to TRBJ1-2; D gene ambiguous. Deletions cut 6 bases from V and 4 bases from J, with 15 bases between. CDR1 and CDR2 from the germline V gene are LNHDA and SQIVND (reference sequence). This CDR3 is 14 amino acids long. CDR3 region: CASREIGQRYGYTF. The CDR3 DNA reads as TGTGCCAGTAGGGAGATAGGCCAACGCTATGGCTACACCTTC.

The chain has TRBV4-2 and TRBJ2-3, with 8 bases that match TRBD2. V gave up 2 bases and J gave up 2 bases; unmatched junction bases: 9. Germline lookup yields CDR1 LGHNA and CDR2 YNFKEQ. This CDR3 has 17 residues. This CDR3 reads CASSQHPPAGATDTQYF. The CDR3 region has the DNA TGTGCCAGCAGCCAACACCCTCCAGCGGGGGCCACAGATACGCAGTATTTT.

This clonotype has just a few counts. This sequence joins TRBV4-1 and TRBJ1-2; possibly TRBD1 for D (6 bases). The CDR3 is 14 residues long. The V gene lost 0 bases and the J gene lost 8 bases, with 13 bases spanning the gap. Germline CDR1 is MGHRA and CDR2 is YSYEKL. The CDR3 bases are TGCGCCAGCAGCCAAGATGCGGGGGCGAACGGCTACACCTTC. Its protein product is CASSQDAGANGYTF.

There are many counts of this clonotype. V gene TRBV9 combines with J gene TRBJ2-3; 8 nucleotides agree with TRBD2. Germline CDR1 and CDR2: SGDLS and YYNGEE. V lost 0 bases, J lost 2 bases, and 2 bases stayed unmatched. This CDR3 is 15 amino acids long. The CDR3 here is CASSVGLASTDTQYF. The CDR3, as DNA: TGTGCCAGCAGCGTAGGACTAGCGTCCACAGATACGCAGTATTTT.

This clonotype showed up many times. The chain carries TRBV27 and TRBJ2-3; 7 bases are shared with TRBD2. The V gene's germline CDR1 is MNHEY and CDR2 SMNVEV (reference sequence). This CDR3 comprises 16 residues. Trimming cost V 3 bases and J 1 base; bases outside gene matches: 7. The chain's CDR3 is CASSLLTGGGTDTQYF. The CDR3 coding sequence is TGTGCCAGCAGTTTGTTGACGGGGGGAGGCACAGATACGCAGTATTTT.

This clonotype occurred a few times. The chain uses TRBV11-2 and TRBJ1-6; D is unresolved. The CDR3 contains 17 residues. CDR1 is SGHAT, CDR2 FQNNGV, per germline. V dropped 0 bases and J dropped 8 bases, with 17 bases sitting between them. The CDR3 nucleotides read TGTGCCAGCAGCTTAGACCCCCGAGCCCTCCATGATTCACCCCTCCACTTT. Translated: CASSLDPRALHDSPLHF.

This clonotype has ten or more counts. V and J are TRBV20-1 and TRBJ1-5, with 7 bases aligning to TRBD1. The J segment lost 6 bases and the V segment lost 3 bases, leaving 8 bases of the junction unmatched. This CDR3 has 14 residues. CDR1 is DFQATT and CDR2 is SNEGSKA in the germline V gene (reference sequence). This chain's CDR3 is CSARVTGVGQPQHF. Here the CDR3 DNA reads TGCAGTGCTAGGGTCACAGGGGTGGGTCAGCCCCAGCATTTT.

In its sample, this clonotype was seen many times. The gene calls are TRBV27 and TRBJ2-7; maybe TRBD1 (6 bases). With 6 bases removed from V and 7 bases from J, the gap between germline ends came to 16 bases. CDR3 length equals 13 residues. Germline values: CDR1 MNHEY, CDR2 SMNVEV (reference sequence). The CDR3 reads CASRGTLLREQYF. CDR3 sequence (DNA): TGTGCCAGCAGAGGGACACTTCTGAGGGAGCAGTACTTC.